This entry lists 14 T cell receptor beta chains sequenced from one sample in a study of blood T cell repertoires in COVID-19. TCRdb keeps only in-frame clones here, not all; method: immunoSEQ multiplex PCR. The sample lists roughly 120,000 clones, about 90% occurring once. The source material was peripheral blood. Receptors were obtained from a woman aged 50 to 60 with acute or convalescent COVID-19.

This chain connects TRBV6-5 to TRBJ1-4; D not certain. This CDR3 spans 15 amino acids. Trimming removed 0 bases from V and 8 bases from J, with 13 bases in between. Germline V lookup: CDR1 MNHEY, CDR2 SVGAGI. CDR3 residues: CASSYSGDSGEKLFF. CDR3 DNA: TGTGCCAGCAGTTACTCTGGCGACTCTGGCGAAAAACTGTTTTTT.

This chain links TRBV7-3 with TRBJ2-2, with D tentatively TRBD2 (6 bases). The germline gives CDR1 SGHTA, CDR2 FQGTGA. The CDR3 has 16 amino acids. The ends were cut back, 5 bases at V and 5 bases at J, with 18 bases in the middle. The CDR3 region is CASSPNPSRGTGELFF. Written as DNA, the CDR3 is TGTGCCAGCAGCCCAAACCCCAGTCGGGGGACCGGGGAGCTGTTTTTT.

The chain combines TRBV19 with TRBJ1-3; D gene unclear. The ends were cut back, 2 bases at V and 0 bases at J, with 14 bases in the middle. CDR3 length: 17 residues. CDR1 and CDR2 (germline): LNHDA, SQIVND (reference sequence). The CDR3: CASSIYTLRGSGNTIYF. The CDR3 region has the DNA TGTGCCAGTAGTATATACACGCTTAGAGGCTCTGGAAACACCATATATTTT.

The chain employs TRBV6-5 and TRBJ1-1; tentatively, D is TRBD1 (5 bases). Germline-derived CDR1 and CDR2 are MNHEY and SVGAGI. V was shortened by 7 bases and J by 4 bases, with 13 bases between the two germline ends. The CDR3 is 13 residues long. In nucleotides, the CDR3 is TGTGCCAGCACCTGGGGGGGGGTCACTGAAGCTTTCTTT. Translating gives CASTWGGVTEAFF.

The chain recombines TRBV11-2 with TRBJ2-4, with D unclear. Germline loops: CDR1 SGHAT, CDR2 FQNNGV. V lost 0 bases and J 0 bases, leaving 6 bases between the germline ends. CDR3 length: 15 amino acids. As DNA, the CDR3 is TGTGCCAGCAGCTTAGACGAGCTAGCCAAAAACATTCAGTACTTC. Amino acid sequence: CASSLDELAKNIQYF.

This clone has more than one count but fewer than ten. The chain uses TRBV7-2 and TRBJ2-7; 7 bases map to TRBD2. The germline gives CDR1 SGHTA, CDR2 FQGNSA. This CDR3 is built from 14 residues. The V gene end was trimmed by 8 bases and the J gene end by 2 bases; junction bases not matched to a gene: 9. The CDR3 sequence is CASGRGAGTYEQYF. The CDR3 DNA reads TGTGCCAGCGGTCGAGGAGCGGGAACCTACGAGCAGTACTTC.

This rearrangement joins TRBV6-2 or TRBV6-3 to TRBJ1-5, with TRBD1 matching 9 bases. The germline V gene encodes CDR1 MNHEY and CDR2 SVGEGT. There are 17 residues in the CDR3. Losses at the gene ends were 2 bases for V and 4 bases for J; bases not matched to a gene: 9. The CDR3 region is CASSYRTGALSNQPQHF. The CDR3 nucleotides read TGTGCCAGCAGTTACAGGACAGGGGCCCTATCGAATCAGCCCCAGCATTTT.

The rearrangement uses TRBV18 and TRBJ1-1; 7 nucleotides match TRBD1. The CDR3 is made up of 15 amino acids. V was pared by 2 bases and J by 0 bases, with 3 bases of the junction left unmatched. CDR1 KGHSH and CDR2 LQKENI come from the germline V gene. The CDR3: CASSPSTGLNTEAFF. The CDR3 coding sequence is TGTGCCAGCTCACCATCGACAGGGTTGAACACTGAAGCTTTCTTT.

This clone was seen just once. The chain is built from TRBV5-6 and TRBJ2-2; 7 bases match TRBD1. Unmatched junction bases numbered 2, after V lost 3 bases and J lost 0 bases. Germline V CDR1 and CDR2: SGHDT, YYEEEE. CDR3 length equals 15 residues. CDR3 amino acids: CASSSGTANTGELFF. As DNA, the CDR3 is TGTGCCAGCAGCTCGGGGACAGCGAACACCGGGGAGCTGTTTTTT. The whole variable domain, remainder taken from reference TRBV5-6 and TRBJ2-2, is DAGVTQSPTHLIKTRGQQVTLRCSPKSGHDTVSWYQQALGQGPQFIFQYYEEEERQRGNFPDRFSGHQFPNYSSELNVNALLLGDSALYLCASSSGTANTGELFFGEGSRLTVL.

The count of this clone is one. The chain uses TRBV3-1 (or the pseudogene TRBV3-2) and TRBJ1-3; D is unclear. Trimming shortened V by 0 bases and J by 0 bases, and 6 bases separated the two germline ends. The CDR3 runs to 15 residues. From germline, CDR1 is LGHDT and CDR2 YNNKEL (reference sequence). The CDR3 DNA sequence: TGTGCCAGCAGCCAAGATTTAGTCTCTGGAAACACCATATATTTT. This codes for CASSQDLVSGNTIYF.

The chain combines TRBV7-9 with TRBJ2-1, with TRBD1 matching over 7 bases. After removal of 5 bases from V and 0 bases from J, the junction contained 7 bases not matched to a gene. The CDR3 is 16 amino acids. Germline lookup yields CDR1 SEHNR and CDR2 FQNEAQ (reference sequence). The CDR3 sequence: CASSRGQASSYNEQFF. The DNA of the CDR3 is TGTGCCAGCAGCCGAGGACAGGCTAGCTCCTACAATGAGCAGTTCTTC.

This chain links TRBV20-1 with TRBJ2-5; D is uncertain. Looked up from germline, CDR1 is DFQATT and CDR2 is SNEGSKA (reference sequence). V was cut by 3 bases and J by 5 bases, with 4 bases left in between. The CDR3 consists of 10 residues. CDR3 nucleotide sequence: TGCAGTGCTAGGTCGGAGACCCAGTACTTC. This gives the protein CSARSETQYF.

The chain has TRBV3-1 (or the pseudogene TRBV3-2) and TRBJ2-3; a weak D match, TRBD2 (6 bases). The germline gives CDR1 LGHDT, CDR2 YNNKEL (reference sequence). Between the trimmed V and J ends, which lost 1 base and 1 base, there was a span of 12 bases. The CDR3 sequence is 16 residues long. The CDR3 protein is CASSQARGTGTDTQYF. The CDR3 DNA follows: TGTGCCAGCAGCCAAGCTCGCGGGACTGGCACAGATACGCAGTATTTT.

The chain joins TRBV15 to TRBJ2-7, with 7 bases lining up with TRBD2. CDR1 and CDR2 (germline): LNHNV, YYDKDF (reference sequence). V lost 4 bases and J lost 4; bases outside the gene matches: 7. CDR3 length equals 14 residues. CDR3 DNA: TGTGCCACCAGCAACGACGGCGGGAGATACGAGCAGTACTTC. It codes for CATSNDGGRYEQYF. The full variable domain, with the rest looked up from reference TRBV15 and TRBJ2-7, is DAMVIQNPRYQVTQFGKPVTLSCSQTLNHNVMYWYQQKSSQAPKLLFHYYDKDFNNEADTPDNFQSRRPNTSFCFLDIRSPGLGDTAMYLCATSNDGGRYEQYFGPGTRLTVT.